A few counts support the clone carrying this T cell receptor (beta chain). Antigen: not known. The germline gene is not matched at one end of the junction; a read error may be the cause. This sample includes further DNA sequences coding for the same CDR3. Regarding treatment: oral pan-JAK inhibitor, 5-10 mg twice daily. Peripheral blood and lesional scalp punch biopsies were taken from alopecia areata patients. This entry belongs to a study of CD8+ T cells in alopecia areata. Study-level results: Researchers report lesional scalp, most notably alopecia totalis/universalis, outstripped normal scalp in clonality.

Following extraction, RNA underwent reverse transcription to cDNA, which served as the sequencing template. Profiling relied on immunoSEQ multiplex PCR, and the TCRdb table lists in-frame clones only, not all of them. The repertoire has around 290,000 clones, 58% of them found once; the top ten carry roughly 1.8%. The starting material was CD4+ T cells sorted from blood, obtained at week 24, from a patient treated with tofacitinib. The origin of this receptor is a human donor with alopecia areata.

The CDR3 DNA reads as TGCAGTGCCAGAGGGGGGGAGACCCAGTACTTC. Amino acids: CSARGGETQYF. This sequence joins TRBV20-1 and TRBJ2-5, with D tentatively TRBD1 or TRBD2 (6 bases each). This CDR3 is 11 amino acids long. Germline V CDR1 and CDR2: DFQATT, SNEGSKA (reference sequence).